Below are 30 T cell receptor beta chains sequenced from a single sample in a study of CD8 T cells in Susac syndrome. It was with random hexamers that 0.5 to 1 ug RNA was reverse transcribed. TCRdb used MiXCR to reprocess the immunoSEQ multiplex PCR reads, holding one entry per CDR3 protein. Here the sample spans 70,000 to 95,000 distinct CDR3 sequences, 85% to 95% being singletons. Sequencing used CD8+ T cells from PBMCs. The receptors originated from a human donor with Susac syndrome.

The chain uses TRBV13 and TRBJ1-2; tentatively, D is TRBD1 (5 bases). The V end lost 2 bases, the J end lost 6 bases, and 10 bases lay between the germline ends. The length of the CDR3 is 13 residues. Germline V lookup: CDR1 PRHDT, CDR2 FYEKMQ (reference sequence). CDR3 sequence: CASSLQGAHGYTF. The CDR3 DNA is TGTGCCAGCAGCTTACAAGGGGCTCATGGCTACACCTTC.

The chain employs TRBV9 and TRBJ1-5; D not certain. V lost 0 bases and J 2 bases, leaving 6 bases between the germline ends. This CDR3 has 14 amino acids. Germline assignment: CDR1 SGDLS and CDR2 YYNGEE. The CDR3 loop is CASSVGGGNQPQHF. CDR3 DNA sequence: TGTGCCAGCAGCGTAGGAGGAGGCAATCAGCCCCAGCATTTT.

This chain links TRBV28 with TRBJ1-1, with D possibly being TRBD1 (5 bases). V lost 5 bases to trimming and J lost 11 bases, with 9 bases between them. The CDR3 is made up of 10 amino acids. Germline V gene sequence: CDR1 MDHEN, CDR2 SYDVKM. The CDR3 DNA is TGTGCCAGCAGTCCCCGGGGGGCTTTCTTT. It codes for CASSPRGAFF.

In this sample, this clonotype turned up once. The chain recombines TRBV12-5 with TRBJ2-1, with D possibly TRBD2 on 6 matching bases. CDR1 is LGHNT, CDR2 FRNRAP, per germline. V shed 7 bases and J shed 0 bases, with 10 bases lying between them. The CDR3 sequence is 14 residues long. This chain's CDR3 is CASAPGSSYNEQFF. CDR3 sequence (DNA): TGTGCTAGTGCCCCCGGGAGCTCCTACAATGAGCAGTTCTTC.

The chain is built from TRBV30 and TRBJ2-1; possibly TRBD1 for D (7 bases). Trimming removed 1 base from V and 3 bases from J, with 13 bases in between. Looked up from germline, CDR1 is GTSNPN and CDR2 is SVGIG (reference sequence). The CDR3 runs 15 residues. The CDR3 DNA reads TGTGCCTGGAGTGAGGAGGGGGCTAGCTACAATGAGCAGTTCTTC. Its translation is CAWSEEGASYNEQFF.

The chain combines TRBV23-1 with TRBJ2-1; D not certain. TRBV23-1 is an ORF for which the function is uncertain. Trimming took off 1 base at V and 2 bases at J, with 15 bases between the two ends. This CDR3 comprises 17 residues. The CDR3 loop is CASSQFKTGWPYNEQFF. The CDR3 coding sequence is TGCGCCAGCAGTCAATTTAAAACCGGGTGGCCCTACAATGAGCAGTTCTTC.

This clonotype has only one observation. In DNA form, the CDR3 reads TGTGCCACCAGTGATATCTTGACAGGGCCTACTGGAAACACCATATATTTT. Translated: CATSDILTGPTGNTIYF. This chain uses TRBV24-1 with TRBJ1-3; 7 nucleotides line up with TRBD1. Germline V gene lookup returns CDR1 KGHDR and CDR2 SFDVKD. Trimming cost V 3 bases and J 2 bases; bases outside gene matches: 9. This CDR3 has 17 amino acids.

The J gene is TRBJ1-5, the V gene TRBV7-4; D is unclear. The germline CDR1 and CDR2 sequences are SGHVT and SQSDAQ. V was cut by 2 bases and J by 3 bases, with 11 bases left in between. The CDR3 runs to 15 residues. The CDR3 reads CASSLCGQLNQPQHF. In DNA, the CDR3 is TGTGCCAGCAGCTTATGTGGTCAACTCAATCAGCCCCAGCATTTT.

This clonotype appeared a single time. This sequence joins TRBV27 and TRBJ2-3, with a weak D call TRBD1 (6 bases). This CDR3 contains 14 residues. V was trimmed by 5 bases and J by 2 bases, leaving 11 bases between them. Germline V gene lookup returns CDR1 MNHEY and CDR2 SMNVEV (reference sequence). The CDR3 DNA reads TGTGCCAGCAGTCCGAGACAGGTCACAGATACGCAGTATTTT. This sequence encodes CASSPRQVTDTQYF.

This clonotype was seen just once. The chain has TRBV25-1 and TRBJ2-1; D is unresolved. This CDR3 has 11 residues. Germline values: CDR1 MGHDK, CDR2 SYGVNS. Between the trimmed V and J ends, which lost 7 bases and 6 bases, there was a span of 7 bases. CDR3 sequence (DNA): TGTGCCAGCACATTAAGCAATGAGCAGTTCTTC. Translation: CASTLSNEQFF.

The table lists this clonotype with a count of one. The chain carries TRBV19 and TRBJ1-1; a possible D gene is TRBD1 (5 bases). V was pared by 1 base and J by 5 bases, with 11 bases between. CDR1 is LNHDA, CDR2 SQIVND, per germline (reference sequence). The CDR3 has 14 amino acids. The CDR3 region is CASSIGGVGTEAFF. In nucleotides, the CDR3 is TGTGCCAGTAGTATAGGAGGGGTTGGAACTGAAGCTTTCTTT.

This sequence joins TRBV30 and TRBJ1-1; a weak D match, TRBD1 (5 bases). Trimming shortened V by 5 bases and J by 2 bases, and 12 bases separated the two germline ends. This CDR3 has 13 residues. In germline, CDR1 is GTSNPN, CDR2 SVGIG (reference sequence). CDR3 coding DNA: TGTGCCTGGGCGGGACGCCTAAACACTGAAGCTTTCTTT. This gives the protein CAWAGRLNTEAFF.

The chain combines TRBV7-9 with TRBJ2-1, with D hard to call. The CDR3 totals 11 residues. Germline V CDR1 and CDR2: SEHNR, FQNEAQ (reference sequence). Trimming cost V 8 bases and J 7 bases, with 9 bases left between them. CDR3 residues: CASAWANEQFF. The CDR3 region has the DNA TGTGCCAGCGCATGGGCGAATGAGCAGTTCTTC.

V and J are TRBV19 and TRBJ2-7, with a possible D match to TRBD2 (6 bases). Germline CDR1 LNHDA, CDR2 SQIVND (reference sequence). The CDR3 loop spans 15 amino acids. V gave up 1 base and J gave up 5 bases, with 15 bases separating them. CDR3 sequence reads: CASSIADYPRDEQYF. In nucleotides, the CDR3 is TGTGCCAGTAGTATAGCGGACTACCCGAGGGACGAGCAGTACTTC.

This chain joins TRBV4-2 and TRBJ1-6; D unclear. Germline V lookup: CDR1 LGHNA, CDR2 YNFKEQ. This CDR3 has 15 residues. Trimming removed 4 bases at V and 7 bases at J, with 14 bases between. CDR3 amino acids: CASSRNQELNSPLHF. The DNA for the CDR3 is TGTGCCAGCAGCCGAAACCAAGAGTTGAATTCACCCCTCCACTTT.

This clonotype was seen once. The chain recombines TRBV30 with TRBJ1-2, with D unresolved. V was shortened by 1 base and J by 4 bases, with 13 bases between the two germline ends. The CDR3 has 14 amino acids. Germline V lookup: CDR1 GTSNPN, CDR2 SVGIG (reference sequence). The CDR3 nucleotides are TGTGCCTGGAGTGACAAGGGAACAGTCTATGGCTACACCTTC. Amino acids: CAWSDKGTVYGYTF.

V is TRBV14 and J is TRBJ2-1; 15 positions match TRBD2. Trimming took 6 bases from V and 5 from J; bases not matched to a gene: 5. In germline, CDR1 is SGHDN, CDR2 FVKESK. CDR3 length: 16 amino acids. The CDR3 is CASRVGLAGGHNEQFF. The DNA of the CDR3 is TGTGCCAGCAGGGTTGGACTAGCGGGAGGGCACAATGAGCAGTTCTTC.

This clonotype appeared once. The genes are TRBV9 and TRBJ2-5; perhaps TRBD1 as D (5 bases). V lost 4 bases to trimming and J lost 4 bases, with 14 bases between them. CDR1 is SGDLS and CDR2 is YYNGEE in the germline V gene. This CDR3 contains 14 residues. In DNA, the CDR3 is TGTGCCAGCAGCCCCCGTTATGGGGCAGAGACCCAGTACTTC. This gives the protein CASSPRYGAETQYF.

This rearrangement joins TRBV27 to TRBJ2-7, with a tentative D call TRBD2 (6 bases). With 9 bases removed from V and 4 bases from J, the gap between germline ends came to 16 bases. The germline CDR1 and CDR2 sequences are MNHEY and SMNVEV (reference sequence). There are 13 residues in the CDR3. The CDR3 region has the DNA TGTGCCAGTAGGACCGGGAGCCTTTACGAGCAGTACTTC. It is translated as CASRTGSLYEQYF.

The CDR3 sequence: CASSLAQGKYYEQYF. Here the CDR3 DNA reads TGCGCCAGCAGCTTGGCACAGGGAAAGTACTACGAGCAGTACTTC. V gene TRBV5-1 combines with J gene TRBJ2-7; a possible D gene is TRBD1 (6 bases). Trimming removed 0 bases at V and 3 bases at J, with 13 bases between. The germline V gene encodes CDR1 SGHRS and CDR2 YFSETQ. This CDR3 is built from 15 residues. The full variable domain, with the rest looked up from reference TRBV5-1 and TRBJ2-7, is KAGVTQTPRYLIKTRGQQVTLSCSPISGHRSVSWYQQTPGQGLQFLFEYFSETQRNKGNFPGRFSGRQFSNSRSEMNVSTLELGDSALYLCASSLAQGKYYEQYFGPGTRLTVT.

The chain combines TRBV23-1 with TRBJ2-2; 9 nucleotides match TRBD1. TRBV23-1 is annotated as an ORF whose role is uncertain. V lost 7 bases and J lost 5; bases outside the gene matches: 23. There are 20 residues in the CDR3. The CDR3 loop reads CASTRQDYRGLATRTGELFF. In DNA form, the CDR3 reads TGCGCCAGCACCCGTCAGGACTACAGGGGGCTAGCGACGAGAACCGGGGAGCTGTTTTTT.

CDR3 bases: TGTGCCACCAGCCGGGAAGCGGGAGGGGAGACCCAGTACTTC. Its protein product is CATSREAGGETQYF. The chain employs TRBV15 and TRBJ2-5, with TRBD2 matching over 10 bases. Looked up from germline, CDR1 is LNHNV and CDR2 is YYDKDF (reference sequence). This CDR3 comprises 14 residues. J gave up 5 bases and V 5 bases, and 5 bases lay outside the gene matches.

The chain is built from TRBV13 and TRBJ2-5, with 14 bases that match TRBD2. The CDR3 spans 17 residues. Germline V gene sequence: CDR1 PRHDT, CDR2 FYEKMQ (reference sequence). Germline trimming cut 5 bases from V and 3 bases from J; bases unmatched to any gene: 8. CDR3 in amino acids: CASSIGLAGGVEETQYF. The CDR3 DNA reads TGTGCCAGCAGCATCGGACTAGCGGGAGGAGTCGAAGAGACCCAGTACTTC.

The chain couples TRBV5-4 to TRBJ2-1; the D gene is possibly TRBD2 (5 bases). Germline CDR1 is SGHNT and CDR2 is YYREEE (reference sequence). Trimming stripped 0 bases from V and 4 bases from J, with 8 bases between. There are 14 residues in the CDR3. CDR3 sequence: CASSLDGEYNEQFF. The CDR3 region has the DNA TGTGCCAGCAGCTTGGACGGGGAGTACAATGAGCAGTTCTTC.

The chain is built from TRBV3-1 and TRBJ2-7; the D gene is possibly TRBD2 (5 bases). Germline values: CDR1 LGHDT, CDR2 YNNKEL (reference sequence). The V end was cut by 0 bases, the J end by 4 bases, with 13 bases between. The CDR3 has 15 amino acids. CDR3 region: CASSQDSGRIYEQYF. The DNA for the CDR3 is TGTGCCAGCAGCCAAGATTCGGGGAGAATATACGAGCAGTACTTC.

CDR3 nucleotides: TGTGCCACCAGCAGGCGACAGGGGATCACAGATACGCAGTATTTT. Translated: CATSRRQGITDTQYF. The rearrangement joins TRBV15 to TRBJ2-3; 8 positions match TRBD1. Trimming removed 3 bases from V and 2 bases from J; junction bases left unmatched: 4. Germline V gene data show CDR1 as LNHNV and CDR2 as YYDKDF (reference sequence). CDR3 length: 15 amino acids.

The chain links TRBV5-6 to TRBJ1-2; TRBD1 might be the D (5 bases). V was pared by 3 bases and J by 4 bases, with 10 bases between. Germline lookup yields CDR1 SGHDT and CDR2 YYEEEE. The length of the CDR3 is 13 residues. CDR3 nucleotide sequence: TGTGCCAGCAGCTCAGGGATGAGCTATGGCTACACCTTC. It encodes CASSSGMSYGYTF.

The V and J genes are TRBV30 and TRBJ2-1; the D call may be TRBD1 or TRBD2 (5 bases each). Germline CDR1 reads GTSNPN; CDR2 reads SVGIG (reference sequence). V dropped 0 bases and J dropped 8 bases, with 14 bases sitting between them. The CDR3 is made up of 14 amino acids. The CDR3 loop is CAWSVLEGRDEQFF. DNA for the CDR3: TGTGCCTGGAGTGTACTTGAGGGCAGGGATGAGCAGTTCTTC.

The V and J genes are TRBV5-5 and TRBJ2-5, with D unresolved. Trimming cost V 4 bases and J 4 bases, with 14 bases left between them. The length of the CDR3 is 14 residues. Per germline, CDR1 SGHKS and CDR2 YYEKEE (reference sequence). CDR3 nucleotide sequence: TGTGCCAGCAGCCCGGGTCCGGTGGGAGAGACCCAGTACTTC. Its protein is CASSPGPVGETQYF.

The rearrangement uses TRBV5-6 and TRBJ2-7, with D unclear. CDR3 length: 14 residues. Germline CDR1 reads SGHDT; CDR2 reads YYEEEE. Trimming removed 3 bases from V and 2 bases from J, with 12 bases in between. As DNA, the CDR3 is TGTGCCAGCAGCTCAGCTGGGATAACCTACGAGCAGTACTTC. This encodes CASSSAGITYEQYF.